This TCR beta chain stems from a study of technical replicates of blood from four donors. This CDR3 region has 16 residues. CDR1 and CDR2 (germline): SGHNT, YENEEA. The V end lost 5 bases, the J end lost 5 bases, and 21 bases lay between the germline ends. Repertoires were generated with immunoSEQ multiplex PCR, while TCRdb's copy carries only in-frame clones and drops some. There are tens of thousands of clones in the sample; approximately 95% occur only once, and about 0.25% lies in the top ten. This TCR was sampled from a human donor in good health. This sequence joins TRBV11-3 and TRBJ1-1; D unresolved. The sample comprised T cells isolated from PBMCs. Written as DNA, the CDR3 is TGTGCCAGCAGCCCCCAGGCGTCCGGGTCGGGAACTGAAGCTTTCTTT. This sequence encodes CASSPQASGSGTEAFF.